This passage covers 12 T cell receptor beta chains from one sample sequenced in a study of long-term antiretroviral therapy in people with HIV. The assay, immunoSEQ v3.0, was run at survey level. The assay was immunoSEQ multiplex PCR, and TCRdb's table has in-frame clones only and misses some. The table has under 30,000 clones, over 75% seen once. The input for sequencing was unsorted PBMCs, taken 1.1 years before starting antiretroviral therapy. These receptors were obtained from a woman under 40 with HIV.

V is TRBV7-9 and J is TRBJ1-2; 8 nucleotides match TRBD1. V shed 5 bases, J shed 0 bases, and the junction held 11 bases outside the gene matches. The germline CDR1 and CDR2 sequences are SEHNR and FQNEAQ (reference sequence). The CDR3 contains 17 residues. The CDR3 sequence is CASSPGSGQGPNYGYTF. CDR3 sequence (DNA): TGTGCCAGCAGCCCCGGTTCCGGACAGGGCCCTAACTATGGCTACACCTTC.

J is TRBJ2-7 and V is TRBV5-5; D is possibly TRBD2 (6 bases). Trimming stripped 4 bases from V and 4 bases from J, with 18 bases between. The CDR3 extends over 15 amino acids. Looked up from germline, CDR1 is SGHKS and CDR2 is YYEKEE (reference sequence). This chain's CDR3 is CASSPSFGGLYEQYV. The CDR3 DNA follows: TGTGCCAGCAGCCCGAGTTTTGGAGGGCTATACGAGCAGTACGTC.

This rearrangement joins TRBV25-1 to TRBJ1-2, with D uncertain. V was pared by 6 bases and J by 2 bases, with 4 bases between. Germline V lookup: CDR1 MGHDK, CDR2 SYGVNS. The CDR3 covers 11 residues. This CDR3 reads CASSVNYGYTF. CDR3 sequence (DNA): TGTGCCAGCAGCGTAAACTATGGCTACACCTTC.

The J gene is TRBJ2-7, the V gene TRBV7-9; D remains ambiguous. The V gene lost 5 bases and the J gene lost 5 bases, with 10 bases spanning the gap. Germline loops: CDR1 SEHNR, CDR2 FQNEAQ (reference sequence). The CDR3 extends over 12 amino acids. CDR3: CASSNAWDEQYV. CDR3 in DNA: TGTGCCAGCAGCAACGCCTGGGACGAGCAGTACGTC.

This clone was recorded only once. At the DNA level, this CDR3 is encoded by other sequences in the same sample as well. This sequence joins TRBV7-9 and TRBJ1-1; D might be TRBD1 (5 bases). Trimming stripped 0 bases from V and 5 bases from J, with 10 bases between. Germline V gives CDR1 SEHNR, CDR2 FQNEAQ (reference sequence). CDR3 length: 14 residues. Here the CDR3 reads CASSLAGVETEAFF. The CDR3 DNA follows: TGTGCCAGCAGCTTAGCAGGGGTAGAGACTGAAGCTTTCTTT.

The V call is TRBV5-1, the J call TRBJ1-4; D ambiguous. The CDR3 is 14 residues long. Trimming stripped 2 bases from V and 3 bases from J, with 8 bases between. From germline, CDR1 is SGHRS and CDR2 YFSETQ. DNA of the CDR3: TGCGCCAGCAGCTTCGGGCAGCCTAATGAAAAACTGTTTTTT. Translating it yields CASSFGQPNEKLFF.

The CDR3 nucleotides are TGTGCCAGTAGTATAGTATCGGGCCCGCCAGGGAGGGCAGCTTTCTTT. The encoded protein is CASSIVSGPPGRAAFF. The chain couples TRBV19 to TRBJ1-1; D might be TRBD1 (5 bases). The CDR3 runs 16 residues. Between the trimmed V and J ends, which lost 1 base and 10 bases, there was a span of 22 bases. CDR1 is LNHDA and CDR2 is SQIVND in the germline V gene (reference sequence).

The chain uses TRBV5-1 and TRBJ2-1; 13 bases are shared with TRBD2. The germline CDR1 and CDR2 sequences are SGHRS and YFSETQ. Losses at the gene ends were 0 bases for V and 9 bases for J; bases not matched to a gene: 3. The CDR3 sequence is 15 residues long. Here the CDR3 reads CASSLEGLAGSEQFF. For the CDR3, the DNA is TGCGCCAGCAGCTTGGAGGGACTAGCGGGGAGTGAGCAGTTCTTC.

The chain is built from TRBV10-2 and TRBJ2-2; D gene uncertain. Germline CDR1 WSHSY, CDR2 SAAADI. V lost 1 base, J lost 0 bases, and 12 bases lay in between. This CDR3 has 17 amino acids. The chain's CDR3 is CASSEYQLRTNTGELFF. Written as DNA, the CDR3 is TGCGCCAGCAGTGAGTACCAGCTCAGGACGAACACCGGGGAGCTGTTTTTT.

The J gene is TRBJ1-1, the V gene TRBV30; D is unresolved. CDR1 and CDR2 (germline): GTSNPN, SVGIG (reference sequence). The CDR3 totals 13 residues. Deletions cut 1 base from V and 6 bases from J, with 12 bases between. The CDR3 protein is CAWSDLRGSEAFF. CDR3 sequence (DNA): TGTGCCTGGAGTGACCTGAGAGGCTCTGAAGCTTTCTTT.

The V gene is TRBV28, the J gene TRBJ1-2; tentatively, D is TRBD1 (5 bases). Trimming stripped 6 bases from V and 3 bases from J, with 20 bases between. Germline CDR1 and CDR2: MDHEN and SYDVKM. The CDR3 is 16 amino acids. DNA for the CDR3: TGTGCCAGCAGACTCGTGGCAGGGCAGTTTTACTATGGCTACACCTTC. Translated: CASRLVAGQFYYGYTF.

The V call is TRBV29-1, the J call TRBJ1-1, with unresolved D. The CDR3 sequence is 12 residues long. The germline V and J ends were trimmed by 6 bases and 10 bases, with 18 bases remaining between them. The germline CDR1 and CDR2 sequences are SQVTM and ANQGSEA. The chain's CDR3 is CSVLNLPFAAFF. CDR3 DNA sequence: TGCAGCGTCCTCAACTTGCCCTTTGCAGCTTTCTTT.